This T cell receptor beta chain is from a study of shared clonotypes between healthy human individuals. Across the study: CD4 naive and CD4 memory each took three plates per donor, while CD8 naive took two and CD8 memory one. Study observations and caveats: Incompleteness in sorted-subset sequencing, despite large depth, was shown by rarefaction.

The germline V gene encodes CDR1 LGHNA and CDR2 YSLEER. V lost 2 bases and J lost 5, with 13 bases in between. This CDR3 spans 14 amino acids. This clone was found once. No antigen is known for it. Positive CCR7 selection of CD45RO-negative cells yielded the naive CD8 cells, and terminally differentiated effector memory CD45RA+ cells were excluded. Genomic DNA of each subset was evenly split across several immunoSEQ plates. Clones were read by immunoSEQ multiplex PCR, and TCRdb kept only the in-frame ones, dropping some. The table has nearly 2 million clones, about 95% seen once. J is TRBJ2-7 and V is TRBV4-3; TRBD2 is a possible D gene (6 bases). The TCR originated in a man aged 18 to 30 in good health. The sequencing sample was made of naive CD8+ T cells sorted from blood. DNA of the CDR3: TGCGCCAGCAGCCAAATTGGAGGAGGGCACGAGCAGTACTTC. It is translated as CASSQIGGGHEQYF.